This T cell receptor beta chain stems from a study of response to subunit inactivated influenza vaccine. TCRdb processed the RT-PCR reads anew with MiXCR; each CDR3 protein has one entry. The sample has hundreds of thousands of distinct CDR3 sequences, 11% seen once. With regard to this clonotype: Antigen: not known.

CDR1 and CDR2 (germline): MDHEN, SYDVKM. With V trimmed by 3 bases and J by 6 bases, 7 bases remained unmatched. This CDR3 spans 14 amino acids. Study results and caveats: Each seasonal flu vaccination may recruit only limited new T cells, authors suggested.

The same data also went into a second study, on T cells expressing NK-cell markers. As that study records: Scientists made TCR beta cDNA using 5'RACE template switching with UMIs. Out of eight donors sequenced, seven tested HCMV-seropositive and the remaining one seronegative. The dominant NKG2C+ clonotypes represented about 1.0-8% of CD8+ T cells in six or seven donors.

Sequenced here: PBMCs from blood, sampled on the day of vaccination. V usage is TRBV28 and J usage is TRBJ2-7, with 8 bases aligning to TRBD2. The sequence derives from a man in his fifties or sixties who received an inactivated influenza vaccine. The CDR3 loop reads CASSLLGRAAEQYF. In nucleotides, the CDR3 is TGTGCCAGCAGTTTGCTCGGGAGGGCTGCCGAGCAGTACTTC.